Presented here are 10 T cell receptor beta chains from one specimen sequenced in a study of lymphopenia after photon versus proton radiotherapy. TCRdb's copy holds only in-frame clones and misses some; the assay was immunoSEQ multiplex PCR. The table has some 76,000 clones, under 95% seen once. Sequences were derived from peripheral blood, sampled from a patient treated with photon-based radiotherapy. The receptors originated from a woman aged 40 to 49 with cholangiocarcinoma.

The chain joins TRBV30 to TRBJ2-1; 9 nucleotides line up with TRBD2. The CDR3 extends over 14 amino acids. The ends lost 0 bases at V and 6 bases at J; junction bases unmatched: 3. Germline V gene sequence: CDR1 GTSNPN, CDR2 SVGIG (reference sequence). CDR3 loop: CAWSVRRGGNEQFF. CDR3 nucleotide sequence: TGTGCCTGGAGTGTACGGCGGGGGGGCAATGAGCAGTTCTTC.

Only one count was recorded for this clone. V gene TRBV9 combines with J gene TRBJ2-1, with a tentative D call TRBD1 (6 bases). CDR3 length: 12 residues. CDR1 is SGDLS, CDR2 YYNGEE, per germline. Trimming removed 3 bases from V and 6 bases from J, with 7 bases in between. In DNA, the CDR3 is TGTGCCAGCAGCGGAGGGGGCAATGAGCAGTTCTTC. Translating gives CASSGGGNEQFF. Full variable domain (remainder filled in from reference TRBV9 and TRBJ2-1): DSGVTQTPKHLITATGQRVTLRCSPRSGDLSVYWYQQSLDQGLQFLIQYYNGEERAKGNILERFSAQQFPDLHSELNLSSLELGDSALYFCASSGGGNEQFFGPGTRLTVL.

V and J are TRBV6-1 and TRBJ2-7, with 9 bases aligning to TRBD1. V shed 4 bases, J shed 1 base, and the junction held 8 bases outside the gene matches. Per germline, CDR1 MNHNS and CDR2 SASEGT. The CDR3 has 16 residues. This CDR3 reads CASSAYRGLTSYEQYF. As DNA, the CDR3 is TGTGCCAGCAGTGCGTACAGGGGGCTAACTTCCTACGAGCAGTACTTC.

The rearrangement links TRBV28 to TRBJ2-5; D unclear. The CDR3 has 12 residues. Germline V lookup: CDR1 MDHEN, CDR2 SYDVKM. V lost 2 bases, J lost 5 bases, and 6 bases lay in between. For the CDR3, the DNA is TGTGCCAGCAGTTTAGCTCACGAGACCCAGTACTTC. Translating gives CASSLAHETQYF.

The V and J genes are TRBV5-1 and TRBJ2-5; D call uncertain. The J call is uncertain, as TRBJ2-7 better fits the DNA end. In germline, CDR1 is SGHRS, CDR2 YFSETQ. This CDR3 comprises 13 residues. The CDR3 region is CASSLDSFYEQYF. CDR3 coding DNA: TGCGCCAGCAGCTTGGACAGCTTCTACGAGCAGTACTTC.

The chain joins TRBV9 to TRBJ2-5, with unresolved D. The ends were cut back, 0 bases at V and 9 bases at J, with 15 bases in the middle. Germline assignment: CDR1 SGDLS and CDR2 YYNGEE. The CDR3 is made up of 14 amino acids. As DNA, the CDR3 is TGTGCCAGCAGCGTAGAGGGTCCGGGCGTTCCCCAGTACTTC. Its protein product is CASSVEGPGVPQYF.

The chain carries TRBV5-1 and TRBJ1-5; D possibly corresponds to TRBD1 (5 bases). CDR1 is SGHRS and CDR2 is YFSETQ in the germline V gene. V lost 4 bases to trimming and J lost 1 base, with 12 bases between them. The CDR3 covers 15 residues. CDR3 sequence (DNA): TGCGCCAGCAGCCCGGTGGGGGGGAGCAATCAGCCCCAGCATTTT. The encoded protein is CASSPVGGSNQPQHF. The whole variable domain, remainder taken from reference TRBV5-1 and TRBJ1-5, is KAGVTQTPRYLIKTRGQQVTLSCSPISGHRSVSWYQQTPGQGLQFLFEYFSETQRNKGNFPGRFSGRQFSNSRSEMNVSTLELGDSALYLCASSPVGGSNQPQHFGDGTRLSIL.

Written as DNA, the CDR3 is TGTGCCAGCAGCTTGAAGTTTCTAGCGGGAGGCGACGAGCAGTACTTC. Protein: CASSLKFLAGGDEQYF. This chain uses TRBV5-6 with TRBJ2-7, with 11 bases identical to TRBD2. Germline lookup yields CDR1 SGHDT and CDR2 YYEEEE. With 1 base clipped from V and 5 bases from J, the junction kept 8 bases outside the gene matches. The CDR3 is made up of 16 amino acids. Together with reference TRBV5-6 and TRBJ2-7, the CDR3 gives the full variable domain: DAGVTQSPTHLIKTRGQQVTLRCSPKSGHDTVSWYQQALGQGPQFIFQYYEEEERQRGNFPDRFSGHQFPNYSSELNVNALLLGDSALYLCASSLKFLAGGDEQYFGPGTRLTVT.

V and J are TRBV5-3 and TRBJ2-3, with 7 positions matching TRBD1. TRBV5-3 belongs to the ORF category, with a function that is uncertain. This CDR3 is 16 amino acids long. The junction had 12 bases not matched to a gene; V was cut back by 4 bases and J by 4 bases. CDR3 nucleotide sequence: TGTGCCAGAAGCCCGCGTGTGGGACAGAGATCAGATACGCAGTATTTT. Its translation is CARSPRVGQRSDTQYF.

V and J are TRBV28 and TRBJ2-7; no reliable D call. Between the trimmed V and J ends, which lost 4 bases and 3 bases, there was a span of 4 bases. The CDR3 is made up of 11 amino acids. Germline V CDR1 and CDR2: MDHEN, SYDVKM. The CDR3 DNA reads as TGTGCCAGCAGTTCTATCTACGAGCAGTACTTC. It encodes CASSSIYEQYF.